A selection of T cell receptor beta chains follows, all from one sample in a study of blood T cells in healthy people across ages. TCRdb passed the 5' RACE reads through MiXCR, listing each CDR3 protein once. The table records 1.8 million or so distinct CDR3 sequences, about two fifths of them present only once. The material sequenced was blood. The source is a human donor in good health. CDR3s include the opening cysteine and the closing phenylalanine or tryptophan.

V gene: TRBV20-1
CDR3 protein: CSATQTGGMYEQYF

V gene: TRBV12-3/TRBV12-4
CDR3 protein: CASSALGQGNNEQFF

V gene: TRBV6-5
CDR3 protein: CASSNRGFANNEQFF

V gene: TRBV7-8
CDR3 protein: CASSLDTESYEQYF

V gene: TRBV20-1
CDR3 protein: CSATKDRTYEQYF

V gene: TRBV7-2
CDR3 protein: CASSFGFSDGETQYF

V gene: TRBV27
CDR3 protein: CASSLYRDYGYTF

V gene: TRBV5-1
CDR3 protein: CASSLDPGNGYTF

V gene: TRBV10-3
CDR3 protein: CAISELWTEASEKLFF

V gene: TRBV7-6
CDR3 protein: CASSLTRWETQYF

V gene: TRBV5-6
CDR3 protein: CASRYGTGYEQYF

V gene: TRBV24-1
CDR3 protein: CATSESGTGLFSNQPQHF

V gene: TRBV7-9
CDR3 protein: CASTRSGYEQYF

V gene: TRBV5-6
CDR3 protein: CASSFGAMGTEAFF

V gene: TRBV5-1
CDR3 protein: CASSFRVNRDNTEAFF

V gene: TRBV7-2
CDR3 protein: CASSPQPTSSYEQYF

V gene: TRBV20-1
CDR3 protein: CSASPQSSGANVLTF

V gene: TRBV29-1
CDR3 protein: CSDWSSNTEAFF

V gene: TRBV6-6
CDR3 protein: CASRGPGGTYNEQFF

V gene: TRBV5-5
CDR3 protein: CASSPISGSENIQYF

V gene: TRBV7-9
CDR3 protein: CASSPGTEPFTDTQYF